The TCR beta chain under discussion was sequenced for a study of regulatory T cells in long-lasting Graves disease. Findings of the study overall: TRBV28 was favored in persistent disease, as were TRBJ1-2 and TRBJ2-5.

Time point in this sample: newly diagnosed GD, antithyroid drugs for less than 3 months. The TCR library used RNA extracted from PBMCs. CDR3-region Arm-PCR and iRepertoire HTBI primers produced the TCR beta libraries. TCRdb called the multiplex PCR reads again in MiXCR, with one record for every CDR3 protein. The sample has around 320,000 distinct CDR3 sequences; over 15% are singletons. This clonotype was recorded a few times. Its cognate antigen is unknown. There are 13 residues in the CDR3. With 4 bases removed from V and 7 bases from J, the gap between germline ends came to 15 bases. The V gene's germline CDR1 is SGHKS and CDR2 YYEKEE (reference sequence). This sample also belongs to another study, concerning T cells in Graves' hyperthyroidism and ophthalmopathy.

The sequenced sample was peripheral blood mononuclear cells (PBMCs), obtained at new diagnosis, from a patient treated with antithyroid drugs. The receptor's source is a man aged 35 to 55 with Graves disease. The V gene is TRBV5-5, the J gene TRBJ2-7; perhaps TRBD2 as D (5 bases). This chain's CDR3 is CASSPVGPGEQYF. CDR3 DNA: TGTGCCAGCAGCCCCGTCGGACCGGGGGAGCAGTACTTC. Full variable domain (missing parts from reference TRBV5-5 and TRBJ2-7): DAGVTQSPTHLIKTRGQQVTLRCSPISGHKSVSWYQQVLGQGPQFIFQYYEKEERGRGNFPDRFSARQFPNYSSELNVNALLLGDSALYLCASSPVGPGEQYFGPGTRLTVT.